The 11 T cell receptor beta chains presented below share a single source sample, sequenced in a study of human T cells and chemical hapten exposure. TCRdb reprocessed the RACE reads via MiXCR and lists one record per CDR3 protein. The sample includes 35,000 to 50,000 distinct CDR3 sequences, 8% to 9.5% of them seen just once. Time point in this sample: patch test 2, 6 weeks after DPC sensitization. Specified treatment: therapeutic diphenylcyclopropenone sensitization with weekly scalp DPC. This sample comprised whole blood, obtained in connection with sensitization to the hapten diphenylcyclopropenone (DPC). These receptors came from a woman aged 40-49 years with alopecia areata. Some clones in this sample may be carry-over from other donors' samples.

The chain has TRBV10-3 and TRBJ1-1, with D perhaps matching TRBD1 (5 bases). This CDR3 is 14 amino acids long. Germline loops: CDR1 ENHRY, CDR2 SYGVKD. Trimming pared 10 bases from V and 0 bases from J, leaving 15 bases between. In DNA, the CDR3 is TGTGCCACCTCAAGGGGAGAAATGAACACTGAAGCTTTCTTT. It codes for CATSRGEMNTEAFF.

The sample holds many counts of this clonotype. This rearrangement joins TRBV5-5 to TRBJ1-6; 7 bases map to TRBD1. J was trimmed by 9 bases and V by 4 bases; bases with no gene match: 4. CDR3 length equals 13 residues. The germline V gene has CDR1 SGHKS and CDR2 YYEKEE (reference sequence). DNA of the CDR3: TGTGCCAGCAGCGACAGGGCAAGTTCACCCCTCCACTTT. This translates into CASSDRASSPLHF.

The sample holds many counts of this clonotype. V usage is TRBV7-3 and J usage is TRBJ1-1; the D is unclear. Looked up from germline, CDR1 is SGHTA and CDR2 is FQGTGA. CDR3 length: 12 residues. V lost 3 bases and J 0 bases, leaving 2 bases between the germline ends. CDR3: CASSFLNTEAFF. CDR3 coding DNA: TGTGCCAGCAGCTTCTTGAACACTGAAGCTTTCTTT.

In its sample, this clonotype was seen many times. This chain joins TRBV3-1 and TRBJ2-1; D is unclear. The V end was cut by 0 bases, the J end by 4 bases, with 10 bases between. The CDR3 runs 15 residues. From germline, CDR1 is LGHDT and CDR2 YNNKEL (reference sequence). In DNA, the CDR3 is TGTGCCAGCAGCCAAGATCACACCTCTTACAATGAGCAGTTCTTC. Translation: CASSQDHTSYNEQFF.

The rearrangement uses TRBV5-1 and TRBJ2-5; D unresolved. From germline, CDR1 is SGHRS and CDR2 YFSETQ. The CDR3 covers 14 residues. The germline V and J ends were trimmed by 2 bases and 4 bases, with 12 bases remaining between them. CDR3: CASSFGQYGETQYF. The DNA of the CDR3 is TGCGCCAGCAGCTTCGGGCAGTACGGAGAGACCCAGTACTTC.

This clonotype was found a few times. The DNA for the CDR3 is TGTGCCAGCAGCCAACGACAGGCAAGGCAGACCCAGTACTTC. This sequence encodes CASSQRQARQTQYF. The rearrangement uses TRBV3-1 and TRBJ2-5; possible D gene TRBD1, 6 bases. V shed 2 bases and J shed 6 bases, with 13 bases lying between them. The germline CDR1 and CDR2 sequences are LGHDT and YNNKEL (reference sequence). This CDR3 region has 14 residues.

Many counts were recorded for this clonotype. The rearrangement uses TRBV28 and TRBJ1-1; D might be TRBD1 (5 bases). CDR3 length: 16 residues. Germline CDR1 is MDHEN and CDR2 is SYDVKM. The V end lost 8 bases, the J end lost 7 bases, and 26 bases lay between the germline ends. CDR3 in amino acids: CASEGLIRDRSHEAFF. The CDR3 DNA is TGTGCCAGCGAAGGGCTAATCCGGGACCGATCGCATGAAGCTTTCTTT.

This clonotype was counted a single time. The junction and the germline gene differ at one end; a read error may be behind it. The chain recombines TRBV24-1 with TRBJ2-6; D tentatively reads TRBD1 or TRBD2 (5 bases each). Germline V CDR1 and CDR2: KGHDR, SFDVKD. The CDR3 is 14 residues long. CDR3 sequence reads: CATSHGIGANLLTF. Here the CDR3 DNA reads TGTGCCACCAGCCATGGTATCGGGGCCAACCTCCTGACTTTC.

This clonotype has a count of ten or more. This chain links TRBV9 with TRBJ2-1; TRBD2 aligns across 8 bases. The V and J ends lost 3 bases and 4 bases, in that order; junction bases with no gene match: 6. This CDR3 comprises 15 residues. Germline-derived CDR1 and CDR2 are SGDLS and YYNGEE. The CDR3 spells CASSASGGFYNEQFF. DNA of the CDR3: TGTGCCAGCAGCGCGAGCGGGGGTTTTTACAATGAGCAGTTCTTC.

The CDR3 DNA follows: TGTGCCAGCAGCCAAGTTGCGGGACAGGGAGGCTATGGCTACACCTTC. Amino acid sequence: CASSQVAGQGGYGYTF. The chain is built from TRBV3-1 and TRBJ1-2, with 9 bases that match TRBD1. The CDR3 runs 16 residues. The V segment lost 1 base and the J segment 4 bases; nucleotides outside the gene matches: 7. The germline gives CDR1 LGHDT, CDR2 YNNKEL (reference sequence).

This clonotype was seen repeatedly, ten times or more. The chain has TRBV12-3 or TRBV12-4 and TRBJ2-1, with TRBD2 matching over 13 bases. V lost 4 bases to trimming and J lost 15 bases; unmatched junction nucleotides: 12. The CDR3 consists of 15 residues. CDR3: CASSSTSGGEPAPFF. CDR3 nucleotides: TGTGCCAGCAGTTCCACTAGCGGGGGGGAACCTGCGCCGTTCTTC.